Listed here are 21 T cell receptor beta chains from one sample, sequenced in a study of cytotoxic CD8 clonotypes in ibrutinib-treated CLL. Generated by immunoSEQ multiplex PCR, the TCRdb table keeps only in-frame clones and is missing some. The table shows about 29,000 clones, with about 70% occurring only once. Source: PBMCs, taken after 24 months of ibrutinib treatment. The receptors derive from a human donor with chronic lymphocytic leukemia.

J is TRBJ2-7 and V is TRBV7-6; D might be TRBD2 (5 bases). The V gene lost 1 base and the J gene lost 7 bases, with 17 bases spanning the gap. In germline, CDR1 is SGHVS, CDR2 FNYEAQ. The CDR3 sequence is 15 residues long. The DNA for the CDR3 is TGTGCCAGCAGCTTAGAACGGGGTGGGGTTTCTGAGCAGTACTTC. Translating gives CASSLERGGVSEQYF.

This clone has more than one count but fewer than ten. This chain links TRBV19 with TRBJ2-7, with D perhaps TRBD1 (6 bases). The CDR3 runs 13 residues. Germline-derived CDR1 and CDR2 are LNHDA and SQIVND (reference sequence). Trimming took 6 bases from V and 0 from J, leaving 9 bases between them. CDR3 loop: CASSRGSSYEQYF. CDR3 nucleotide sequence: TGTGCCAGTAGCAGGGGCAGCTCCTACGAGCAGTACTTC. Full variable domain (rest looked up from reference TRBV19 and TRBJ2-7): DGGITQSPKYLFRKEGQNVTLSCEQNLNHDAMYWYRQDPGQGLRLIYYSQIVNDFQKGDIAEGYSVSREKKESFPLTVTSAQKNPTAFYLCASSRGSSYEQYFGPGTRLTVT.

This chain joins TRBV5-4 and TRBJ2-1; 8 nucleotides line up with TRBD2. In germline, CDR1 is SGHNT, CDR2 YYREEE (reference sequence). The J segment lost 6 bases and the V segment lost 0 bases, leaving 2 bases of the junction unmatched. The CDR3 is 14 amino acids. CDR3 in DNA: TGTGCCAGCAGCTTGGAAGGGACTAGCAATGAGCAGTTCTTC. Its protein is CASSLEGTSNEQFF.

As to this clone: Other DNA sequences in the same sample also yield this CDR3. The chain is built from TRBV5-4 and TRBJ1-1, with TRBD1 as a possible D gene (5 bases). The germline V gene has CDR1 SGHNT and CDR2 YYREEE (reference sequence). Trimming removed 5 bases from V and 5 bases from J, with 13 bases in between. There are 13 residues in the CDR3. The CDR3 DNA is TGTGCCAGCAGTTTAAGGGGACCGACTGAAGCTTTCTTT. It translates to CASSLRGPTEAFF.

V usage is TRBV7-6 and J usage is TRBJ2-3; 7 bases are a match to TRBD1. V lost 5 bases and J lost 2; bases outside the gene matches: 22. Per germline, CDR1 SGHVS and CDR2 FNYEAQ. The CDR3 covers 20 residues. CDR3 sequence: CASSPPWDRENLLATDTQYF. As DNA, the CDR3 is TGTGCCAGCAGCCCCCCTTGGGACAGAGAAAACCTTCTCGCCACAGATACGCAGTATTTT.

CDR3 protein: CSVEDPRGGHLNTEAFF. DNA of the CDR3: TGCAGCGTTGAAGATCCAAGGGGGGGGCACCTGAACACTGAAGCTTTCTTT. The gene calls are TRBV29-1 and TRBJ1-1; a weak D match, TRBD1 (6 bases). Germline V gene lookup returns CDR1 SQVTM and CDR2 ANQGSEA. The CDR3 consists of 17 residues. V lost 0 bases and J lost 0, with 17 bases in between.

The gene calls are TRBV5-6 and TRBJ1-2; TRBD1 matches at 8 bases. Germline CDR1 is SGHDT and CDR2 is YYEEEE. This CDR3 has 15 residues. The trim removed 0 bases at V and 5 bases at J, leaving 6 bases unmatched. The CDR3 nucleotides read TGTGCCAGCAGCTTGGGGGACAGGTTAGGGTATGGCTACACCTTC. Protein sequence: CASSLGDRLGYGYTF.

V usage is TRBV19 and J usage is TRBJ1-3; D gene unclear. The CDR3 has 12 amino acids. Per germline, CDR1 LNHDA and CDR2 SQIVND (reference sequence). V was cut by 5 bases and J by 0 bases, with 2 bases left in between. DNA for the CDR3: TGTGCCAGTAGTTTCTCTGGAAACACCATATATTTT. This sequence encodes CASSFSGNTIYF.

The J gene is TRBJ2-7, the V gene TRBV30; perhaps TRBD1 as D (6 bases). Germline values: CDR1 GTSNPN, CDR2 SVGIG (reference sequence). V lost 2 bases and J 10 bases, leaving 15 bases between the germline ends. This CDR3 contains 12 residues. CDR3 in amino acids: CAWSPEGENQYF. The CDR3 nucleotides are TGTGCCTGGAGTCCCGAGGGGGAGAATCAGTACTTC.

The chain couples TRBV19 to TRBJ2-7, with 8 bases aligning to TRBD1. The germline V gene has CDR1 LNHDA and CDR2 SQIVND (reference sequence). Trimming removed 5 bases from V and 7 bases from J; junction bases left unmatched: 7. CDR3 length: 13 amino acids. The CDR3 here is CASSADRVREQYF. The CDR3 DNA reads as TGTGCCAGTAGTGCGGACAGGGTGAGAGAGCAGTACTTC.

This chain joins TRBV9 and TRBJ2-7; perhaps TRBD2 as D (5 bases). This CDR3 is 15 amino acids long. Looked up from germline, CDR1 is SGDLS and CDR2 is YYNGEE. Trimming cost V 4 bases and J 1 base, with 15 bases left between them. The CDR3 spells CASSFDRDGSYEQYF. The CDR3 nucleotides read TGTGCCAGCAGCTTCGACCGGGATGGGTCCTACGAGCAGTACTTC. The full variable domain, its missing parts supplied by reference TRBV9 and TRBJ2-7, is DSGVTQTPKHLITATGQRVTLRCSPRSGDLSVYWYQQSLDQGLQFLIQYYNGEERAKGNILERFSAQQFPDLHSELNLSSLELGDSALYFCASSFDRDGSYEQYFGPGTRLTVT.

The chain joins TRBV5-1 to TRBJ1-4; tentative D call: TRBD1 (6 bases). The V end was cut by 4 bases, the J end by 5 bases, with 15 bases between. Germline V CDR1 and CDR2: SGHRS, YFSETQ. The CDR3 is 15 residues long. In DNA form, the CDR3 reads TGCGCCAGCAGCGCAGGGGACGGGATCAATGAAAAACTGTTTTTT. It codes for CASSAGDGINEKLFF. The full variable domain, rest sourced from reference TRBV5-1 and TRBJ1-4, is KAGVTQTPRYLIKTRGQQVTLSCSPISGHRSVSWYQQTPGQGLQFLFEYFSETQRNKGNFPGRFSGRQFSNSRSEMNVSTLELGDSALYLCASSAGDGINEKLFFGSGTQLSVL.

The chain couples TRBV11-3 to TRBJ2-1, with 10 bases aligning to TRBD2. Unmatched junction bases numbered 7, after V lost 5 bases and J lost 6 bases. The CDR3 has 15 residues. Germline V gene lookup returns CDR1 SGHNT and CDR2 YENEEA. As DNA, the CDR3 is TGTGCCAGCAGCGCGGGACTAGCGCCCATCAATGAGCAGTTCTTC. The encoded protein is CASSAGLAPINEQFF. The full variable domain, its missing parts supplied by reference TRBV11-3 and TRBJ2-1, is EAGVVQSPRYKIIEKKQPVAFWCNPISGHNTLYWYLQNLGQGPELLIRYENEEAVDDSQLPKDRFSAERLKGVDSTLKIQPAELGDSAVYLCASSAGLAPINEQFFGPGTRLTVL.

The chain's CDR3 is CAWSSQGNSPLHF. The CDR3 DNA follows: TGTGCCTGGAGTTCACAGGGAAATTCACCCCTCCACTTT. The V gene is TRBV30, the J gene TRBJ1-6, with D perhaps matching TRBD1 (6 bases). This CDR3 region has 13 residues. Germline-derived CDR1 and CDR2 are GTSNPN and SVGIG (reference sequence). V was trimmed by 2 bases and J by 7 bases, leaving 9 bases between them.

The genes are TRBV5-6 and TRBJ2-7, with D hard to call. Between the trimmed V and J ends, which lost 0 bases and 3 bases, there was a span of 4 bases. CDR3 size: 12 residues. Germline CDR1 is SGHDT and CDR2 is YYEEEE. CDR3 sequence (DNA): TGTGCCAGCAGCTTGGCGATCTACGAGCAGTACTTC. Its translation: CASSLAIYEQYF. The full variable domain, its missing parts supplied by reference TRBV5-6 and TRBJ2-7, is DAGVTQSPTHLIKTRGQQVTLRCSPKSGHDTVSWYQQALGQGPQFIFQYYEEEERQRGNFPDRFSGHQFPNYSSELNVNALLLGDSALYLCASSLAIYEQYFGPGTRLTVT.

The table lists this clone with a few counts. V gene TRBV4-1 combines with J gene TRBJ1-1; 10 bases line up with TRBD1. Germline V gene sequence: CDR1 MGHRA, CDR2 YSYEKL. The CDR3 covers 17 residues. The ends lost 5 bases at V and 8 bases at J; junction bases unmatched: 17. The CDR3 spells CASSTLYRPGTGEEAFF. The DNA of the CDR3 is TGCGCCAGCAGCACCCTGTATCGTCCGGGGACAGGGGAAGAAGCTTTCTTT.

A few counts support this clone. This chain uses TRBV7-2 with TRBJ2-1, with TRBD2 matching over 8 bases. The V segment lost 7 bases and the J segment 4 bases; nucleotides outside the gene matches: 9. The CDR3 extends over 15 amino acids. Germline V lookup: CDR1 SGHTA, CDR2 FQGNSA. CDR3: CASTPSRGGYNEQFF. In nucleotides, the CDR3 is TGTGCCAGCACCCCCAGCCGGGGGGGGTACAATGAGCAGTTCTTC.

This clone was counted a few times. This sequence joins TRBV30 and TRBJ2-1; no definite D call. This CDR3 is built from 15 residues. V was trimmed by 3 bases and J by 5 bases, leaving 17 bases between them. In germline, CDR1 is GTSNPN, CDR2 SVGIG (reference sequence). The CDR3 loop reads CAWRLRATANNEQFF. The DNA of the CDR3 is TGTGCCTGGAGGCTCCGGGCCACAGCAAACAATGAGCAGTTCTTC.

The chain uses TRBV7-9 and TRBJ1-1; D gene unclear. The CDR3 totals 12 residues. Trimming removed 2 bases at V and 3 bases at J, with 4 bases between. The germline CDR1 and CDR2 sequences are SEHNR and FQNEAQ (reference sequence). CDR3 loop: CASSLSDTEAFF. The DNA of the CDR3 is TGTGCCAGCAGCTTAAGTGACACTGAAGCTTTCTTT. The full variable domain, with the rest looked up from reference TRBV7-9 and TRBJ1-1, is DTGVSQNPRHKITKRGQNVTFRCDPISEHNRLYWYRQTLGQGPEFLTYFQNEAQLEKSRLLSDRFSAERPKGSFSTLEIQRTEQGDSAMYLCASSLSDTEAFFGQGTRLTVV.

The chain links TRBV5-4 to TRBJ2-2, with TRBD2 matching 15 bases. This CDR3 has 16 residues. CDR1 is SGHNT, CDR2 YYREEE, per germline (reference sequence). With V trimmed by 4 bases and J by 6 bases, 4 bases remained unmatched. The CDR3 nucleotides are TGTGCCAGCAGCCGCGGGACTAGCGGGGGGCCCGGGGAGCTGTTTTTT. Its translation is CASSRGTSGGPGELFF.

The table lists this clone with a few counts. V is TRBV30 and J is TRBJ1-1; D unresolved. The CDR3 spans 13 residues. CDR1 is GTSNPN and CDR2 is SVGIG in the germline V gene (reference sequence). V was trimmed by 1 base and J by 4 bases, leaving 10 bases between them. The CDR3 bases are TGTGCCTGGAGTGCCCCGGGCCGCACTGAAGCTTTCTTT. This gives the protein CAWSAPGRTEAFF.